These 19 T cell receptor beta chains share one sample of origin, sequenced in a study of blood T cell repertoires in COVID-19. Using immunoSEQ multiplex PCR, the repertoire was profiled, and TCRdb retains in-frame clones only, with some absent. The sample carries 30,000 to 45,000 clones, about 85% recorded once. The material sequenced was peripheral blood. The receptors originated from a man between 65 and 85 years old with acute or convalescent COVID-19.

The table lists this clone with a count of one. The CDR3: CASSLYSKINEKLFF. CDR3 bases: TGTGCCAGCAGCTTATACAGTAAGATTAATGAAAAACTGTTTTTT. V and J are TRBV5-6 and TRBJ1-4; D not resolved. V was clipped by 2 bases and J by 4 bases, with 12 bases between them. CDR1 is SGHDT and CDR2 is YYEEEE in the germline V gene. This CDR3 has 15 residues. The full variable domain, with the rest looked up from reference TRBV5-6 and TRBJ1-4, is DAGVTQSPTHLIKTRGQQVTLRCSPKSGHDTVSWYQQALGQGPQFIFQYYEEEERQRGNFPDRFSGHQFPNYSSELNVNALLLGDSALYLCASSLYSKINEKLFFGSGTQLSVL.

This chain links TRBV28 with TRBJ1-2; TRBD1 aligns across 7 bases. After removal of 4 bases from V and 0 bases from J, the junction contained 5 bases not matched to a gene. This CDR3 is built from 15 residues. Germline assignment: CDR1 MDHEN and CDR2 SYDVKM. DNA for the CDR3: TGTGCCAGCAGTTCTACCGGGACAGCTAACTATGGCTACACCTTC. This translates into CASSSTGTANYGYTF.

The V gene is TRBV4-1, the J gene TRBJ2-3; D is undetermined. Germline V gene lookup returns CDR1 MGHRA and CDR2 YSYEKL. CDR3 length: 14 amino acids. With 0 bases removed from V and 2 bases from J, the gap between germline ends came to 6 bases. The DNA for the CDR3 is TGCGCCAGCAGCCAAGATGTATACACAGATACGCAGTATTTT. Translation gives CASSQDVYTDTQYF.

V and J are TRBV2 and TRBJ1-4, with 8 bases identical to TRBD1. J was trimmed by 7 bases and V by 5 bases; bases with no gene match: 6. This CDR3 spans 14 amino acids. Germline CDR1 reads SNHLY; CDR2 reads FYNNEI. CDR3 in amino acids: CASSTGGGVEKLFF. In DNA, the CDR3 is TGTGCCAGCAGTACAGGGGGAGGAGTTGAAAAACTGTTTTTT.

The V call is TRBV9, the J call TRBJ2-3, with TRBD2 identical over 15 bases. V gave up 3 bases and J gave up 5 bases; unmatched junction bases: 1. Germline CDR1 reads SGDLS; CDR2 reads YYNGEE. CDR3 length: 15 residues. The CDR3 region is CASSGGLAGGDTQYF. CDR3 nucleotide sequence: TGTGCCAGCAGCGGGGGACTAGCGGGAGGAGATACGCAGTATTTT.

For the CDR3, the DNA is TGTGCCAGCAGCTTAGATTTTAGGGGGGGACAGCCCCAGCATTTT. Amino acids: CASSLDFRGGQPQHF. The chain employs TRBV7-2 and TRBJ1-5, with D maybe TRBD1 (6 bases). V gave up 1 base and J gave up 7 bases, with 14 bases separating them. CDR1 is SGHTA and CDR2 is FQGNSA in the germline V gene. The CDR3 totals 15 residues.

The chain combines TRBV4-2 with TRBJ2-1; 7 positions agree with TRBD2. CDR3 size: 18 residues. CDR1 is LGHNA and CDR2 is YNFKEQ in the germline V gene. The V gene end was trimmed by 4 bases and the J gene end by 0 bases; junction bases not matched to a gene: 12. The CDR3 coding sequence is TGTGCCAGCAGCCCTCGTTGGGGCGGGGGAGTCTCCTACAATGAGCAGTTCTTC. It encodes CASSPRWGGGVSYNEQFF.

This rearrangement joins TRBV28 to TRBJ2-7, with no clear D. The CDR3 extends over 12 amino acids. Germline V gene data show CDR1 as MDHEN and CDR2 as SYDVKM. Trimming pared 6 bases from V and 1 base from J, leaving 7 bases between. Here the CDR3 reads CASRSNSYEQYF. The CDR3 DNA follows: TGTGCCAGCAGATCAAATTCCTACGAGCAGTACTTC.

J is TRBJ1-2 and V is TRBV9; no reliable D call. Germline CDR1 and CDR2: SGDLS and YYNGEE. Trimming cost V 0 bases and J 3 bases, with 9 bases left between them. The CDR3 totals 14 residues. CDR3 region: CASSVDRSDYGYTF. The CDR3 DNA follows: TGTGCCAGCAGCGTAGACCGAAGCGACTATGGCTACACCTTC.

The rearrangement uses TRBV7-2 and TRBJ1-2, with D hard to call. The V end was cut by 5 bases, the J end by 9 bases, with 13 bases between. Germline CDR1 reads SGHTA; CDR2 reads FQGNSA. The CDR3 consists of 12 residues. The CDR3: CASSPRSHSYTF. In DNA form, the CDR3 reads TGTGCCAGCAGCCCCCGGAGCCATAGCTACACCTTC.

The gene calls are TRBV7-9 and TRBJ2-7; 10 bases map to TRBD1. The germline V gene encodes CDR1 SEHNR and CDR2 FQNEAQ (reference sequence). The CDR3 spans 14 residues. V dropped 1 base and J dropped 5; count of bases not matched to a gene: 2. The CDR3 spells CASSLGDRGNEQYF. The CDR3, as DNA: TGTGCCAGCAGCTTAGGGGACAGGGGAAACGAGCAGTACTTC.

This chain links TRBV7-2 with TRBJ1-4; 10 nucleotides agree with TRBD1. The CDR3 runs 15 residues. The trim removed 3 bases at V and 7 bases at J, leaving 5 bases unmatched. Germline V CDR1 and CDR2: SGHTA, FQGNSA. CDR3 nucleotide sequence: TGTGCCAGCAGCTTCGACAGGGGGCGGACTGAAAAACTGTTTTTT. It is translated as CASSFDRGRTEKLFF.

V is TRBV7-2 and J is TRBJ1-6, with D perhaps matching TRBD1 (6 bases). The germline V gene encodes CDR1 SGHTA and CDR2 FQGNSA. With 5 bases removed from V and 3 bases from J, the gap between germline ends came to 23 bases. The CDR3 loop spans 19 amino acids. The DNA for the CDR3 is TGTGCCAGCAGCCAACCCCCTGAGGGGGGGCTGATCTATAATTCACCCCTCCACTTT. This codes for CASSQPPEGGLIYNSPLHF.

The rearrangement joins TRBV7-8 to TRBJ1-4, with D unclear. Trimming took off 2 bases at V and 5 bases at J, with 21 bases between the two ends. The CDR3 is made up of 18 amino acids. CDR1 and CDR2 (germline): SGHVS, FQNEAQ. The CDR3 sequence is CASSLLRERRRVNEKLFF. The CDR3 bases are TGTGCCAGCAGCTTATTGCGCGAGCGCCGGCGAGTAAATGAAAAACTGTTTTTT.

The rearrangement joins TRBV7-9 to TRBJ2-2; TRBD2 matches at 13 bases. Germline assignment: CDR1 SEHNR and CDR2 FQNEAQ (reference sequence). With V trimmed by 5 bases and J by 3 bases, 6 bases remained unmatched. This CDR3 spans 17 amino acids. The CDR3 region has the DNA TGTGCCAGCAGCACCTCCGGGACTAGCGGGGACACCGGGGAGCTGTTTTTT. It specifies CASSTSGTSGDTGELFF. Looking up the rest from reference TRBV7-9 and TRBJ2-2 gives the full variable domain: DTGVSQNPRHKITKRGQNVTFRCDPISEHNRLYWYRQTLGQGPEFLTYFQNEAQLEKSRLLSDRFSAERPKGSFSTLEIQRTEQGDSAMYLCASSTSGTSGDTGELFFGEGSRLTVL.

The chain couples TRBV19 to TRBJ1-1; TRBD1 aligns across 11 bases. Germline loops: CDR1 LNHDA, CDR2 SQIVND (reference sequence). The CDR3 is made up of 15 amino acids. V dropped 5 bases and J dropped 4; count of bases not matched to a gene: 6. The CDR3 DNA reads TGTGCCAGTAGTGCACGGACAGGGGGCATCACTGAAGCTTTCTTT. The encoded protein is CASSARTGGITEAFF.

The chain combines TRBV5-8 with TRBJ2-7, with TRBD2 matching over 7 bases. The germline V gene encodes CDR1 SGHTS and CDR2 YDEGEE. Trimming at V came to 0 bases and at J to 3 bases, leaving 12 bases not matched to a gene. The CDR3 has 17 residues. CDR3 sequence: CASSLAGGSIPGYEQYF. The CDR3 DNA is TGTGCCAGCAGCTTGGCCGGGGGGAGTATTCCGGGCTACGAGCAGTACTTC.

This clone was picked up a small number of times. The chain recombines TRBV18 with TRBJ1-6, with D tentatively TRBD1 (5 bases). This CDR3 spans 14 amino acids. CDR1 is KGHSH and CDR2 is LQKENI in the germline V gene. Trimming left V 0 bases short and J 14 bases short, with 14 bases between. The CDR3 DNA sequence: TGTGCCAGCTCACCACCGGGGCAGCCCTTCACCCTCCACTTT. Amino acid sequence: CASSPPGQPFTLHF.

The chain couples TRBV24-1 to TRBJ2-1; D possibly corresponds to TRBD2 (6 bases). The CDR3 runs to 16 residues. V dropped 1 base and J dropped 3 bases, with 12 bases sitting between them. Germline CDR1 KGHDR, CDR2 SFDVKD. This CDR3 is CATSDFTGEDYNEQFF. CDR3 nucleotides: TGTGCCACCAGTGATTTTACGGGAGAGGACTACAATGAGCAGTTCTTC.